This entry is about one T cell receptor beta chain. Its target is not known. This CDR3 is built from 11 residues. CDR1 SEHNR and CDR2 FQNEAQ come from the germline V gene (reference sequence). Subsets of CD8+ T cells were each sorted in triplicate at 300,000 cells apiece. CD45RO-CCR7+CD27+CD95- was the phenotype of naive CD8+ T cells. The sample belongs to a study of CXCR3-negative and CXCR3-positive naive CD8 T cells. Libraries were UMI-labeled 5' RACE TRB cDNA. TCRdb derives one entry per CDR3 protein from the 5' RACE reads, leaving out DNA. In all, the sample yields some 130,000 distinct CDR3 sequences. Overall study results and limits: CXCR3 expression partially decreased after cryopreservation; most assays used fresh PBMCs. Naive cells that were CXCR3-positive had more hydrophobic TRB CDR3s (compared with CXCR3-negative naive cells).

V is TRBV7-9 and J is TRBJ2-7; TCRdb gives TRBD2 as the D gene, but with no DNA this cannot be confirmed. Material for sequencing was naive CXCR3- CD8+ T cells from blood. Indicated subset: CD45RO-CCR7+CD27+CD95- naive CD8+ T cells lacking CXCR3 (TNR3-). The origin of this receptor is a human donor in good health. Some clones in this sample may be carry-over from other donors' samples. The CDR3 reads CASSFLGGQYF.